This T cell receptor (beta chain) was identified during a study of CD8 T cells in ankylosing spondylitis. The study, taken as a whole, reports: Significant enrichment of disease-linked clones was reportedly seen in matched ankylosing spondylitis synovial fluid. Made up of about eight highly homologous variants, a TCR beta motif appeared characteristic of ankylosing spondylitis blood. Earlier work had already found some motif variants in reactive arthritis synovial fluid and blood.

On this clonotype: Its antigen remains unknown.

Scientists made TCR beta libraries using quantitative 5'-RACE with molecular barcodes. TCRdb reanalysed the 5' RACE reads using MiXCR and keeps one entry per CDR3 protein. The sample yields 240,000 or so distinct CDR3 sequences, roughly a tenth seen once. Trimming removed 2 bases from V and 5 bases from J; junction bases left unmatched: 8. Germline loops: CDR1 SEHNR, CDR2 FQNEAQ (reference sequence). The CDR3 is made up of 16 amino acids. The receptor was derived from a male donor with ankylosing spondylitis or in good health (not recorded which). Sequenced: blood, either unsorted or a sorted T cell fraction (not recorded which). This chain links TRBV7-9 with TRBJ1-5; 8 bases agree with TRBD1. CDR3 sequence reads: CASSLRGTGTHQPQHF. CDR3 nucleotides: TGTGCCAGCAGCTTAAGGGGGACAGGAACACATCAGCCCCAGCATTTT.